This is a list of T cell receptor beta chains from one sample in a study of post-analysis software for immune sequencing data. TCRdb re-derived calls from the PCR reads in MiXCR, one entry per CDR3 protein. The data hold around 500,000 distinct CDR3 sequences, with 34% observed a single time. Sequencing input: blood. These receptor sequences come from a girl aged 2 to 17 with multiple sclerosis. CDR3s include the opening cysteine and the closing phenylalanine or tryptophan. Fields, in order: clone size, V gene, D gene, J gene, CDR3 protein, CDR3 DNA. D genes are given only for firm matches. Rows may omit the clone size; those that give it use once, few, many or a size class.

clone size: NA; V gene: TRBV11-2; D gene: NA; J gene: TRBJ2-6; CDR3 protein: CASSPRFQGESGANVLTF; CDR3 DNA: TGTGCCAGCAGCCCACGATTCCAGGGAGAGTCTGGGGCCAACGTCCTGACTTTC
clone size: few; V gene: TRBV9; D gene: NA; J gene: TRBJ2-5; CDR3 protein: CASTRALYQETQYF; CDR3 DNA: TGTGCCAGCACCCGGGCCCTGTACCAAGAGACCCAGTACTTC
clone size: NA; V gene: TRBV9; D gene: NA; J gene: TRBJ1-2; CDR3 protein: CASSLTASTTHGYTF; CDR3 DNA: TGTGCCAGCAGCTTAACAGCGTCGACCACGCATGGCTACACCTTC
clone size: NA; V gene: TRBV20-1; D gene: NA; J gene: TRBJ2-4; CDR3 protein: CSASPPETPGRSFWDIQYF; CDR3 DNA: TGCAGTGCTAGTCCCCCCGAGACTCCCGGGCGAAGTTTTTGGGACATTCAGTACTTC
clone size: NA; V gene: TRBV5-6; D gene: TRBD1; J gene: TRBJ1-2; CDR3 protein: CASKGRDSQEGHGYTF; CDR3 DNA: TGTGCCAGCAAGGGGCGGGACAGCCAGGAGGGCCATGGCTACACCTTC
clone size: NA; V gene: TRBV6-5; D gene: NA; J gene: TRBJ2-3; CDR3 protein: CASSSRVADYTDTQYF; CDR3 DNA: TGTGCCAGCAGTTCTCGGGTAGCGGATTACACAGATACGCAGTATTTT
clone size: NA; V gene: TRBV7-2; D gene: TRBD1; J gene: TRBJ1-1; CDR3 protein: CASSPGGALTEAFF; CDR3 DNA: TGTGCCAGCAGTCCAGGGGGCGCGCTTACTGAAGCTTTCTTT
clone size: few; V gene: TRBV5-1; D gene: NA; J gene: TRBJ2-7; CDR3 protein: CASSLDGGLDEQYF; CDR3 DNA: TGCGCCAGCAGCTTGGACGGGGGGCTCGACGAGCAGTACTTC
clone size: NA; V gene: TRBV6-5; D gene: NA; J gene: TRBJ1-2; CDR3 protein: CASSAYPGLAQQPGYTF; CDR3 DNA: TGTGCCAGCAGCGCGTATCCCGGTCTTGCCCAGCAACCTGGCTACACCTTC
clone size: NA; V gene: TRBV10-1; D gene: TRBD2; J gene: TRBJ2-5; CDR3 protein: CASSDVSGGIETQYF; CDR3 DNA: TGCGCCAGCAGTGATGTTAGCGGGGGGATAGAGACCCAGTACTTC
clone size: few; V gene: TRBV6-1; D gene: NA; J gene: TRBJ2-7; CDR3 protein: CASSEGVGQATYEQYF; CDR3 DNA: TGTGCCAGCAGTGAGGGAGTTGGGCAGGCGACCTACGAGCAGTACTTC
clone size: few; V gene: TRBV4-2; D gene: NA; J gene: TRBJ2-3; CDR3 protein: CASSQGSYTDTQYF; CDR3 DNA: TGTGCCAGCAGCCAGGGATCGTACACAGATACGCAGTATTTT
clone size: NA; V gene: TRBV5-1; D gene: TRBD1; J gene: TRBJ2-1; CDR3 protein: CASSLTVLSGGSYNEQFF; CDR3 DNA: TGCGCCAGCAGCTTGACAGTCTTGTCAGGGGGATCCTACAATGAGCAGTTCTTC
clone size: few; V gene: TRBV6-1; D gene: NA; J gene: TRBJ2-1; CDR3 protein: CASSGLQVTSSYNEQFF; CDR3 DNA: TGTGCCAGCAGTGGATTACAGGTTACTAGCTCCTACAATGAGCAGTTCTTC
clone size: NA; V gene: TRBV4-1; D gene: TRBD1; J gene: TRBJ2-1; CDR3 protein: CASSQEVRGGVSGGFYEQFF; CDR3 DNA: TGCGCCAGCAGCCAAGAAGTACGCGGCGGCGTGTCAGGGGGTTTCTATGAGCAGTTCTTC
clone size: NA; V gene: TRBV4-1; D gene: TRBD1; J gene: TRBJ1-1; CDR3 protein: CASSLGQGDTKAFF; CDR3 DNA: TGCGCCAGCAGCCTTGGACAGGGAGACACTAAAGCTTTCTTT
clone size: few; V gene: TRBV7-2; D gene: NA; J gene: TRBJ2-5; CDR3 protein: CASGVKETQYF; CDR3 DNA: TGTGCCAGCGGCGTGAAAGAGACCCAGTACTTC
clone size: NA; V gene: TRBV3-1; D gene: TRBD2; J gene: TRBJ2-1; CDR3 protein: CASSQSTDLAGEQYNEQFF; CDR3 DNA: TGTGCCAGCAGCCAAAGCACGGACCTGGCGGGGGAACAATACAATGAGCAGTTCTTC
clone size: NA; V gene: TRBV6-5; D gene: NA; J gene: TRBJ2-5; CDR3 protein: CASSLTTPGQETQYF; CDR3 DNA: TGTGCCAGCAGCCTAACAACACCAGGGCAAGAGACCCAGTACTTC
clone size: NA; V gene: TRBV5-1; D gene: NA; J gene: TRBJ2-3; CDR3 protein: CASSWDGTSTDTQYF; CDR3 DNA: TGCGCCAGCAGCTGGGACGGTACTAGCACAGATACGCAGTATTTT
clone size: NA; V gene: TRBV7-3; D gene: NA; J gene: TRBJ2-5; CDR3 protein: CASSRTFRETQYF; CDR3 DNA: TGTGCCAGCAGCCGGACCTTTCGAGAGACCCAGTACTTC
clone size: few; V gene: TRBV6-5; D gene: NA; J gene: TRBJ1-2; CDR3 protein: CASSSSGQFYGYTF; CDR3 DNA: NA
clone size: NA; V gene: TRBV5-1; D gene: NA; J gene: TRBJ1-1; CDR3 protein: CASSLAQGQETEAFF; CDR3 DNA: TGCGCCAGCAGCTTGGCCCAGGGTCAGGAAACTGAAGCTTTCTTT
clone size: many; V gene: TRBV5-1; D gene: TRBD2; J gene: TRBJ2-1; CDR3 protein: CASSLVAGGYNEQFF; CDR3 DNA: TGTGCCAGCAGCTTAGTCGCGGGGGGTTACAATGAGCAGTTCTTC
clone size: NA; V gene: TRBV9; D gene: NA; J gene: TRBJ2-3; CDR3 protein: CASSVGVEPYTQYF; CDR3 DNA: TGTGCCAGCAGCGTAGGGGTGGAACCCTATACGCAGTATTTT
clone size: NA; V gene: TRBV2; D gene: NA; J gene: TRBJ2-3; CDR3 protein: CASSTPLQGLSTDTQYF; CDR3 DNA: TGTGCCAGCAGCACACCCTTACAGGGCTTGAGCACAGATACGCAGTATTTT